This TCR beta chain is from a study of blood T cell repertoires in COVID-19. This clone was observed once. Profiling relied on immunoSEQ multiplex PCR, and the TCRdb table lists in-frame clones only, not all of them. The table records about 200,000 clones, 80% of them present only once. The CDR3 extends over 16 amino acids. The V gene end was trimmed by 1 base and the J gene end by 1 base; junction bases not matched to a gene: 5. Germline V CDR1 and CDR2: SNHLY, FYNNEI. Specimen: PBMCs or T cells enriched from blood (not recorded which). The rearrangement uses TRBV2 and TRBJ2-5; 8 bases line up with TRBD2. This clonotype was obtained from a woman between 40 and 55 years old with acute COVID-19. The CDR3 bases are TGTGCCAGCAGTGAAGTGATCGGGGGGGCCCAAGAGACCCAGTACTTC. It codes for CASSEVIGGAQETQYF.